This T cell receptor (beta chain) comes out of a study of T-cell reconstitution after alpha-beta-depleted transplantation in children. Study-level results: Where alpha-beta T cells came from about two months after transplant was reportedly several hundred expanded graft clones. T-cell numbers and diversity one year post-transplant derived largely from freshly generated T cells. Surviving recipient T cells and thymic progenitors underlay high day-60 TCRbeta diversity in some patients.

The CDR3 spans 15 residues. V was trimmed by 0 bases and J by 5 bases, leaving 13 bases between them. Germline V gene lookup returns CDR1 KGHSH and CDR2 LQKENI. Unique molecular identifiers featured in how the TCRbeta library was prepared. TCRdb reanalysed the PCR reads using MiXCR and keeps one entry per CDR3 protein. This table holds about 460,000 distinct CDR3 sequences, over 10% found once. About this clonotype: Its specificity is unknown.

The clonotype was recovered from a female patient younger than 10 who had a stem cell transplant for aplastic anemia, so the T cells may come from the graft donor. V and J are TRBV18 and TRBJ1-1, with a weak D call TRBD1 (5 bases). The source material was PBMCs, mostly from graft donor cells, sampled 180 days after TCRalphabeta/CD19-depleted stem cell transplant. The CDR3 sequence is CASSPPRGSRTEAFF. CDR3 bases: TGTGCCAGCTCACCACCGCGGGGGTCGAGGACTGAAGCTTTCTTT.